These 3 T cell receptor beta chains were sequenced from one sample in a study of shared T cell receptors in the human thymus. Assay used: immunoSEQ multiplex PCR; TCRdb lists only in-frame clones, some missing. Among approximately 730,000 clones listed, 70% to 90% were seen once. These data were also reused for a study on human thymus T cells.

Sequenced sample: thymocytes. These receptors came from a girl younger than two with a congenital heart defect.

The gene calls are TRBV30 and TRBJ2-2; 7 positions match TRBD1. From germline, CDR1 is GTSNPN and CDR2 SVGIG (reference sequence). This CDR3 comprises 15 residues. V lost 2 bases, J lost 1 base, and 4 bases stayed unmatched. CDR3 in amino acids: CAWSTGEMNTGELFF. The DNA for the CDR3 is TGTGCCTGGAGTACAGGGGAAATGAACACCGGGGAGCTGTTTTTT.

V and J are TRBV5-6 and TRBJ2-7; perhaps TRBD2 as D (6 bases). Germline V gives CDR1 SGHDT, CDR2 YYEEEE. This CDR3 has 16 residues. V lost 0 bases to trimming and J lost 0 bases, with 13 bases between them. In DNA form, the CDR3 reads TGTGCCAGCAGCTTGGCGGCGGGGCTTAGCTCCTACGAGCAGTACTTC. Translated: CASSLAAGLSSYEQYF.

In the case of this clone: A read error may account for a junction end that differs from germline. The CDR3 loop is CASSDGQGSYF. The CDR3 DNA is TGTGCCAGCAGTGACGGCCAGGGGTCCTACTTC. The rearrangement links TRBV25-1 to TRBJ1-2, with D possibly matching TRBD1 (6 bases). This CDR3 has 11 amino acids. Germline V gene data show CDR1 as MGHDK and CDR2 as SYGVNS.